Below, 19 T cell receptor beta chains from the same sample are listed, as sequenced in a study of identical twins. From the 5' RACE reads, TCRdb called clonotypes with MiXCR, one entry per CDR3 protein. The sample has 550,000 to 700,000 distinct CDR3 sequences, approximately 21% seen once. The same sample was also studied in work on T cells expressing NK-cell markers.

Input material: PBMCs. These receptors were taken from a woman aged 18 to 35 in good health.

This clonotype appeared a few times. At one end the junction does not follow the germline gene, possibly because of a read error. CDR3 nucleotide sequence: TGTGCTAGCAGCCCCCGATCCGGGACTAGCGCCTACAATGAGCAGTTCTTC. Its protein product is CASSPRSGTSAYNEQFF. J is TRBJ2-1 and V is TRBV7-7; TRBD2 aligns across 10 bases. The CDR3 consists of 17 residues. The germline gives CDR1 SSHAT, CDR2 FNYEAQ (reference sequence).

This clonotype was picked up a small number of times. The CDR3 protein is CASSQEVAGGLYEQYF. The CDR3, as DNA: TGCGCCAGCAGCCAAGAGGTGGCAGGGGGGTTATACGAGCAGTACTTC. This chain links TRBV4-1 with TRBJ2-7; maybe TRBD1 (7 bases). V dropped 0 bases and J dropped 4 bases, with 16 bases sitting between them. The germline V gene has CDR1 MGHRA and CDR2 YSYEKL. CDR3 size: 16 residues.

This clonotype was counted between two and nine times. The V gene is TRBV10-2, the J gene TRBJ2-3; D remains ambiguous. CDR3 length: 16 amino acids. In germline, CDR1 is WSHSY, CDR2 SAAADI. Trimming removed 2 bases at V and 2 bases at J, with 14 bases between. CDR3 DNA: TGCGCCAGCAGTGAGATGTCCGGACCAGACACAGATACGCAGTATTTT. This sequence encodes CASSEMSGPDTDTQYF.

The table lists this clonotype with many counts. V is TRBV15 and J is TRBJ2-3; D unresolved. The germline CDR1 and CDR2 sequences are LNHNV and YYDKDF (reference sequence). Trimming cost V 4 bases and J 6 bases, with 14 bases left between them. CDR3 size: 14 residues. The CDR3 sequence: CATSKALSRDTQYF. CDR3 sequence (DNA): TGTGCCACCAGCAAAGCACTCTCTCGGGATACGCAGTATTTT.

The V and J genes are TRBV3-1 and TRBJ2-7; TRBD2 is a possible D gene (5 bases). Germline-derived CDR1 and CDR2 are LGHDT and YNNKEL (reference sequence). Trimming took off 4 bases at V and 5 bases at J, with 18 bases between the two ends. The CDR3 is 15 residues long. Written as DNA, the CDR3 is TGTGCCAGCAGCCCGTTCTTGAGGGAGATTCACGAGCAGTACTTC. Translated: CASSPFLREIHEQYF.

CDR3 region: CASSLNYNSPLHF. The CDR3 DNA follows: TGTGCCAGCAGTTTAAACTATAATTCACCCCTCCACTTT. This chain links TRBV12-3 or TRBV12-4 with TRBJ1-6, with D unresolved. The CDR3 has 13 amino acids. Trimming shortened V by 2 bases and J by 3 bases, and 2 bases separated the two germline ends.

This clonotype was seen repeatedly, ten times or more. DNA for the CDR3: TGTGCCAGCAGTTACGTAGCGGGAGGCAACTACGAGCAGTACTTC. Protein: CASSYVAGGNYEQYF. The V and J genes are TRBV6-5 and TRBJ2-7; 10 bases map to TRBD2. The CDR3 length is 15 residues. Unmatched junction bases numbered 4, after V lost 2 bases and J lost 3 bases. Per germline, CDR1 MNHEY and CDR2 SVGAGI.

This clonotype was seen only a few times. This chain links TRBV6-5 with TRBJ2-7; no reliable D call. V gave up 4 bases and J gave up 4 bases, with 14 bases separating them. Germline CDR1 MNHEY, CDR2 SVGAGI. CDR3 length: 14 residues. The CDR3 reads CASSSLQPEYEQYF. The DNA for the CDR3 is TGTGCCAGCAGTTCTCTGCAGCCCGAGTACGAGCAGTACTTC.

This clonotype was counted between two and nine times. The chain joins TRBV10-3 to TRBJ2-7; 10 bases map to TRBD1. The CDR3 has 14 residues. CDR1 is ENHRY, CDR2 SYGVKD, per germline. With 8 bases clipped from V and 4 bases from J, the junction kept 8 bases outside the gene matches. The CDR3 loop is CAIEAGTGAYEQYF. Here the CDR3 DNA reads TGTGCCATCGAAGCCGGGACAGGGGCGTACGAGCAGTACTTC.

This clonotype was detected many times. The rearrangement joins TRBV4-3 to TRBJ2-1; D not certain. Germline CDR1 is LGHNA and CDR2 is YSLEER. With 0 bases removed from V and 0 bases from J, the gap between germline ends came to 6 bases. This CDR3 is 15 amino acids long. CDR3: CASSQDVGSYNEQFF. As DNA, the CDR3 is TGCGCCAGCAGCCAAGATGTGGGCTCCTACAATGAGCAGTTCTTC.

This clonotype occurred a few times. The rearrangement joins TRBV20-1 to TRBJ2-2; D is uncertain. The V and J ends lost 4 bases and 7 bases respectively, with 7 bases between them. Germline values: CDR1 DFQATT, CDR2 SNEGSKA (reference sequence). The CDR3 has 11 residues. Written as DNA, the CDR3 is TGCAGTGCTACTCTCCACGGGGAGCTGTTTTTT. It translates to CSATLHGELFF.

The chain joins TRBV7-9 to TRBJ2-2; 7 bases map to TRBD2. This CDR3 comprises 16 residues. With V trimmed by 0 bases and J by 2 bases, 3 bases remained unmatched. Germline V gives CDR1 SEHNR, CDR2 FQNEAQ (reference sequence). The CDR3 loop reads CASSLASGYNTGELFF. DNA of the CDR3: TGTGCCAGCAGCTTAGCTAGCGGGTACAACACCGGGGAGCTGTTTTTT.

V gene TRBV5-1 combines with J gene TRBJ2-2; no reliable D call. Trimming removed 0 bases at V and 5 bases at J, with 8 bases between. From germline, CDR1 is SGHRS and CDR2 YFSETQ. This CDR3 is built from 14 residues. CDR3 region: CASSLGHHTGELFF. CDR3 sequence (DNA): TGCGCCAGCAGCTTGGGGCACCATACCGGGGAGCTGTTTTTT.

This clonotype was observed a few times. The chain combines TRBV20-1 with TRBJ2-5; 11 bases agree with TRBD2. Trimming cost V 3 bases and J 6 bases; bases outside gene matches: 6. The germline V gene encodes CDR1 DFQATT and CDR2 SNEGSKA (reference sequence). CDR3 length: 14 residues. CDR3 in DNA: TGCAGTGCTAGCCCTCTAGCGGGAGGACAGACCCAGTACTTC. Protein product: CSASPLAGGQTQYF.

This clonotype was seen at least ten times. The chain recombines TRBV12-3 or TRBV12-4 with TRBJ2-7, with D perhaps matching TRBD2 (7 bases). This CDR3 has 13 amino acids. The V gene lost 8 bases and the J gene lost 2 bases, with 13 bases spanning the gap. CDR3 amino acids: CASGKRDTYEQYF. The CDR3 coding sequence is TGTGCCAGCGGTAAGCGGGACACCTACGAGCAGTACTTC.

This clonotype was counted between two and nine times. The rearrangement uses TRBV5-1 and TRBJ2-3, with a weak D call TRBD2 (6 bases). Germline assignment: CDR1 SGHRS and CDR2 YFSETQ. V lost 0 bases and J lost 0, with 11 bases in between. This CDR3 has 16 residues. The CDR3 reads CASSLGSGTSTDTQYF. The DNA for the CDR3 is TGCGCCAGCAGCTTGGGTAGCGGAACAAGCACAGATACGCAGTATTTT.

There are a few counts of this clonotype. The V gene is TRBV9, the J gene TRBJ2-7, with unresolved D. Germline assignment: CDR1 SGDLS and CDR2 YYNGEE. The V and J ends lost 1 base and 2 bases respectively, with 7 bases between them. This CDR3 has 13 residues. For the CDR3, the DNA is TGTGCCAGCAGCGTAACACCTGCCTACGAGCAGTACTTC. Its translation is CASSVTPAYEQYF.

The chain has TRBV7-2 and TRBJ2-1; D may be TRBD1 or TRBD2 (7 bases each). The V end lost 4 bases, the J end lost 2 bases, and 18 bases lay between the germline ends. The CDR3 has 17 residues. Germline values: CDR1 SGHTA, CDR2 FQGNSA. CDR3 loop: CASSSRPRGGTYNEQFF. The CDR3 DNA reads TGTGCCAGCAGCTCCCGACCCAGGGGGGGGACCTACAATGAGCAGTTCTTC.

The chain recombines TRBV5-1 with TRBJ2-4; TRBD2 aligns across 7 bases. The CDR3 is 16 amino acids. CDR1 and CDR2 (germline): SGHRS, YFSETQ. V dropped 4 bases and J dropped 2; count of bases not matched to a gene: 9. CDR3 region: CASSQTSEVTKNIQYF. CDR3 sequence (DNA): TGCGCCAGCAGCCAAACTAGCGAGGTGACCAAAAACATTCAGTACTTC.